This T cell receptor (beta chain) stems from a study of blood T cell repertoires in COVID-19. Study-level background: From T cells, B-cell-depleted T cells, or PBMCs came the material, which was cDNA or gDNA.

The cohort comprised adults aged about 18 to 90 years residing in 20 to 25 US areas. Donors were grouped by their self-reported clinical history. The germline CDR1 and CDR2 sequences are SGHVS and FQNEAQ. The CDR3 consists of 16 residues. V gave up 2 bases and J gave up 7 bases; unmatched junction bases: 10. Authors' methods: Estimated nucleated cell counts came from reference gene primer amplification. Sequencing used immunoSEQ multiplex PCR; TCRdb keeps in-frame clones, though not all of them. V, J and clone size are those of that table, while D and trimming were read from the DNA. The data contain a few hundred thousand clones, roughly nine tenths of them singletons.

V and J are TRBV7-8 and TRBJ2-2, with 7 bases aligning to TRBD1. The sequenced sample consisted of PBMCs or T cells enriched from blood (not recorded which). This receptor was taken from a human donor in a cohort exposed to, infected with or recovered from COVID-19 (not recorded which). The donor label of this sample is uncertain. DNA of the CDR3: TGTGCCAGCAGCTTAAACCCCGACAGGGTCGACGGGGAGCTGTTTTTT. Encoded protein: CASSLNPDRVDGELFF. The whole variable domain, remainder taken from reference TRBV7-8 and TRBJ2-2, is GAGVSQSPRYKVAKRGQDVALRCDPISGHVSLFWYQQALGQGPEFLTYFQNEAQLDKSGLPSDRFFAERPEGSVSTLKIQRTQQEDSAVYLCASSLNPDRVDGELFFGEGSRLTVL.